The rows below give T cell receptor beta chains drawn from one sample of a study of T cell repertoires in cytomegalovirus infection. The antigens of these receptors remain unknown. A single record per CDR3 protein comes from TCRdb applying MiXCR to the reads. Of 50,000 or so distinct CDR3 sequences in the sample, roughly 22% were seen once. The sample consisted of PBMCs, sequenced either directly or after in vitro stimulation (not recorded which). The receptor source for this set is a human donor in good health (CMV status not recorded). Some clones in this sample may be carry-over from other donors' samples. Both conserved end residues are part of each CDR3. D genes are given only for firm matches. Clone size appears in some rows only: once, few, many, or a class for an expanded clone.

j_call	d_call	clone_size	v_call	cdr3_nt	cdr3_aa
TRBJ2-1	-	few	TRBV5-4	TGTGCCAGCAGCCCGCCTAGCTACAATGAGCAGTTCTTC	CASSPPSYNEQFF
TRBJ1-1	-	many	TRBV6-4	TGTGCCAGCAGTGCTGGGGGGGTGAACACTGAAGCTTTCTTT	CASSAGGVNTEAFF
TRBJ2-1	-	few	TRBV7-6	TGTGCCAGCAGCTATGACAGGTCCTCCTACAATGAGCAGTTCTTC	CASSYDRSSYNEQFF
TRBJ1-5	-	many	TRBV2	TGTGCCACCAGAAGGGACACAGGGATGGCTTTTCATTTT	CATRRDTGMAFHF
TRBJ2-7	TRBD2	once	TRBV11-2	TGTGCCAGCAGCTATACTAGCGGCTCCTACGAGCAGTACTTC	CASSYTSGSYEQYF
TRBJ1-2	-	many	TRBV12-3/TRBV12-4	TGTGCCAGCAGTTCCCTCAGGGGATCTGGCTACACCTTC	CASSSLRGSGYTF
TRBJ1-1	-	few	TRBV11-2	TGTGCCAGCAGCTATGTGGACAGTAGGAACACTGAAGCTTTCTTT	CASSYVDSRNTEAFF
TRBJ2-1	TRBD2	-	TRBV2	TGTGCCAGCAGTACGACTAGCGGGAGGGCCCTCTATGAGCAGTTCTTC	CASSTTSGRALYEQFF
TRBJ1-1	-	-	TRBV4-1	TGCGCCAGCAGCCCGGGGAACACTGAAGCTTTCTTT	CASSPGNTEAFF
TRBJ2-3	TRBD2	-	TRBV11-2	TGTGCCAGCACCCTCGGAGCGGGGGGAACAGATACGCAGTATTTT	CASTLGAGGTDTQYF
TRBJ2-1	-	-	TRBV5-4	TGTGCCAGCTGGGTCCAGGGGAGCTCCTACAATGAGCAGTTCTTC	CASWVQGSSYNEQFF
TRBJ2-1	-	medium-sized	TRBV7-2	TGTGCCAGCAGCACGAGCGGGATAGGGGGGAATGAGCAGTTCTTC	CASSTSGIGGNEQFF